The 28 T cell receptor beta chains below all came from one sample that was sequenced in a study of early T cells in non-severe SARS-CoV-2 infection. In TCRdb, the 5' RACE reads were re-called with MiXCR into one record per CDR3 protein. The table includes more than 55,000 distinct CDR3 sequences, approximately 12% detected once. The sequencing sample was made of whole blood. These receptors were collected from an adult who was a healthcare worker with PCR-confirmed SARS-CoV-2 infection or an uninfected control (not recorded which).

This clonotype was counted ten times or more. This chain connects TRBV7-2 to TRBJ2-1; 7 nucleotides match TRBD1. Per the germline V gene, CDR1 is SGHTA and CDR2 is FQGNSA. CDR3 length equals 16 residues. With 5 bases clipped from V and 8 bases from J, the junction kept 15 bases outside the gene matches. The CDR3 loop reads CASSQQGGSAVHEQFF. CDR3 in DNA: TGTGCCAGCAGCCAACAAGGGGGCTCCGCGGTTCATGAGCAGTTCTTC.

This clonotype was counted only a few times. The chain is built from TRBV5-4 and TRBJ2-7; 8 bases are shared with TRBD1. Germline V CDR1 and CDR2: SGHNT, YYREEE (reference sequence). The CDR3 is 13 amino acids. The V gene end was trimmed by 3 bases and the J gene end by 2 bases; junction bases not matched to a gene: 1. The CDR3 nucleotides are TGTGCCAGCAGCTGGGGACAGGCCTACGAGCAGTACTTC. Translated: CASSWGQAYEQYF.

The genes are TRBV30 and TRBJ1-1; D is uncertain. The CDR3 has 10 amino acids. Germline CDR1 is GTSNPN and CDR2 is SVGIG (reference sequence). Trimming shortened V by 4 bases and J by 7 bases, and 7 bases separated the two germline ends. CDR3 sequence (DNA): TGTGCCTGGATTCCCGATGAAGCTTTCTTT. Amino acid sequence: CAWIPDEAFF.

This clonotype was seen many times. The chain combines TRBV6-2 or TRBV6-3 with TRBJ1-2, with a weak D call TRBD1 (6 bases). The CDR3 runs 12 residues. Trimming pared 1 base from V and 7 bases from J, leaving 7 bases between. The V gene's germline CDR1 is MNHEY and CDR2 SVGEGT. CDR3 sequence: CASSYWGPGYTF. The CDR3 bases are TGTGCCAGCAGTTACTGGGGGCCTGGCTACACCTTC.

This clonotype was seen many times. The V and J genes are TRBV29-1 and TRBJ2-2, with D possibly being TRBD1 (6 bases). Germline assignment: CDR1 SQVTM and CDR2 ANQGSEA. V lost 1 base, J lost 2 bases, and 8 bases lay in between. This CDR3 region has 14 residues. The CDR3 nucleotides read TGCAGCGTTGAAGGACAGGAAAACACCGGGGAGCTGTTTTTT. Translating gives CSVEGQENTGELFF.

This clonotype was detected a few times. The V call is TRBV19, the J call TRBJ2-6; no definite D call. The CDR3 is 17 amino acids. Trimming stripped 7 bases from V and 2 bases from J, with 18 bases between. Germline V lookup: CDR1 LNHDA, CDR2 SQIVND (reference sequence). The CDR3 protein is CASTSRTPNPGANVLTF. The CDR3 nucleotides are TGTGCCAGTACCTCCAGGACGCCTAACCCTGGGGCCAACGTCCTGACTTTC.

This clonotype was seen repeatedly, ten times or more. An end of the junction does not agree with germline; a read error may underlie this. V gene TRBV5-1 combines with J gene TRBJ2-5, with D unresolved. The CDR3 has 11 amino acids. The germline V gene encodes CDR1 SGHRS and CDR2 YFSETQ. The CDR3 nucleotides are TGTGCCAGCAGCCAACAAGAGACCCAGTACTTC. Translated: CASSQQETQYF.

This clonotype showed up many times. The CDR3 DNA is TGTGCCTGGGCCCGCCCGGGAGGGACAGGAGGAACTTCACCCCTCCACTTT. It codes for CAWARPGGTGGTSPLHF. The V gene is TRBV30, the J gene TRBJ1-6, with 8 bases lining up with TRBD1. Trimming cost V 5 bases and J 9 bases; bases outside gene matches: 18. There are 17 residues in the CDR3. CDR1 is GTSNPN and CDR2 is SVGIG in the germline V gene (reference sequence).

This clonotype showed up just a few times. The chain joins TRBV5-1 to TRBJ2-2; no clear D gene. The length of the CDR3 is 15 residues. Germline V lookup: CDR1 SGHRS, CDR2 YFSETQ. V lost 2 bases and J 2 bases, leaving 10 bases between the germline ends. CDR3 DNA sequence: TGCGCCAGCAGCTTTAAGGGCTCTAACACCGGGGAGCTGTTTTTT. Amino acids: CASSFKGSNTGELFF.

The chain links TRBV9 to TRBJ2-3; perhaps D is TRBD1 or TRBD2 (6 bases each). Germline V gene sequence: CDR1 SGDLS, CDR2 YYNGEE. Trimming took off 2 bases at V and 0 bases at J, with 13 bases between the two ends. The CDR3 is 16 amino acids. The DNA for the CDR3 is TGTGCCAGCAGCGTCTCCGGGGGCCCTAGCACAGATACGCAGTATTTT. Residues: CASSVSGGPSTDTQYF. Complete variable domain (other parts from reference TRBV9 and TRBJ2-3): DSGVTQTPKHLITATGQRVTLRCSPRSGDLSVYWYQQSLDQGLQFLIQYYNGEERAKGNILERFSAQQFPDLHSELNLSSLELGDSALYFCASSVSGGPSTDTQYFGPGTRLTVL.

This clonotype was counted a few times. V is TRBV29-1 and J is TRBJ2-7, with 8 bases that match TRBD1. CDR3 size: 13 residues. The germline V gene has CDR1 SQVTM and CDR2 ANQGSEA. With V trimmed by 0 bases and J by 7 bases, 5 bases remained unmatched. CDR3 nucleotide sequence: TGCAGCGTTGAAGAAGGGACAGGAAAGGAGCAGTACTTC. This gives the protein CSVEEGTGKEQYF.

This clonotype has just a few counts. This chain links TRBV5-1 with TRBJ2-3; tentatively, D is TRBD1 (5 bases). Germline V CDR1 and CDR2: SGHRS, YFSETQ. The CDR3 is 15 amino acids. V was shortened by 0 bases and J by 0 bases, with 8 bases between the two germline ends. CDR3 DNA: TGCGCCAGCAGCTTGGGGGGCAAAAGCACAGATACGCAGTATTTT. Its translation: CASSLGGKSTDTQYF.

This clonotype showed up many times. This chain uses TRBV27 with TRBJ2-6; possibly TRBD2 for D (5 bases). V was trimmed by 3 bases and J by 0 bases, leaving 9 bases between them. Germline loops: CDR1 MNHEY, CDR2 SMNVEV (reference sequence). This CDR3 contains 16 residues. The CDR3 loop reads CASSLAGGSGANVLTF. The CDR3 nucleotides are TGTGCCAGCAGTTTGGCAGGAGGCTCTGGGGCCAACGTCCTGACTTTC. Filled out from reference TRBV27 and TRBJ2-6, the complete variable domain reads EAQVTQNPRYLITVTGKKLTVTCSQNMNHEYMSWYRQDPGLGLRQIYYSMNVEVTDKGDVPEGYKVSRKEKRNFPLILESPSPNQTSLYFCASSLAGGSGANVLTFGAGSRLTVL.

In its sample, this clonotype was seen a few times. This chain connects TRBV7-2 to TRBJ2-3; D not resolved. The V end lost 2 bases, the J end lost 2 bases, and 11 bases lay between the germline ends. Germline values: CDR1 SGHTA, CDR2 FQGNSA. The CDR3 length is 15 residues. The CDR3 here is CASSLRSNPTDTQYF. Written as DNA, the CDR3 is TGTGCCAGCAGCTTACGGTCCAATCCCACAGATACGCAGTATTTT.

There are a few counts of this clonotype. The V call is TRBV9, the J call TRBJ2-3; 9 bases map to TRBD2. Germline lookup yields CDR1 SGDLS and CDR2 YYNGEE. The CDR3 contains 14 residues. The V and J ends lost 7 bases and 0 bases, in that order; junction bases with no gene match: 3. CDR3 bases: TGTGCCAGCGGCGGGGGGGCAAGCACAGATACGCAGTATTTT. Protein sequence: CASGGGASTDTQYF.

This clonotype was seen a handful of times. This chain connects TRBV6-5 to TRBJ2-2; D may be TRBD2 (6 bases). V shed 6 bases and J shed 0 bases, with 17 bases lying between them. The CDR3 extends over 17 amino acids. Germline loops: CDR1 MNHEY, CDR2 SVGAGI. The CDR3 nucleotides are TGTGCCAGCAGAACCGTTGGGGACTTATCGAACACCGGGGAGCTGTTTTTT. It codes for CASRTVGDLSNTGELFF.

This clonotype showed up many times. The rearrangement joins TRBV10-2 to TRBJ1-5, with 7 nucleotides matching TRBD1. Looked up from germline, CDR1 is WSHSY and CDR2 is SAAADI. V was pared by 6 bases and J by 3 bases, with 5 bases of the junction left unmatched. The CDR3 totals 14 residues. CDR3 residues: CASRGTDANQPQHF. CDR3 bases: TGCGCCAGCAGGGGGACAGATGCCAATCAGCCCCAGCATTTT.

This clonotype was seen ten or more times. The chain has TRBV9 and TRBJ1-1, with no clear D. The germline gives CDR1 SGDLS, CDR2 YYNGEE. V shed 0 bases and J shed 5 bases, with 5 bases lying between them. The CDR3 spans 12 residues. The CDR3 loop is CASSVGETEAFF. The CDR3 nucleotides are TGTGCCAGCAGCGTAGGGGAAACTGAAGCTTTCTTT.

V gene TRBV2 combines with J gene TRBJ2-1; 9 bases line up with TRBD2. Germline-derived CDR1 and CDR2 are SNHLY and FYNNEI. The CDR3 loop spans 13 amino acids. Unmatched junction bases numbered 6, after V lost 6 bases and J lost 9 bases. For the CDR3, the DNA is TGTGCCAGCAGAGTAGCGGGGGTCGGTGAGCAGTTCTTC. Its translation is CASRVAGVGEQFF.

This clonotype was observed a single time. Given a much more abundant clone one base away, this may be a read error. J is TRBJ1-5 and V is TRBV7-9; D unresolved. The germline V gene encodes CDR1 SEHNR and CDR2 FQNEAQ (reference sequence). This CDR3 is built from 14 residues. CDR3 DNA: TGTGCCAGCAGCCCGGTGGAATCGTTTCAGCCCCGGCATTTT. Its protein product is CASSPVESFQPRHF.

This chain joins TRBV20-1 and TRBJ2-2; 9 bases are a match to TRBD2. There are 18 residues in the CDR3. V lost 2 bases, J lost 8 bases, and 18 bases stayed unmatched. The V gene's germline CDR1 is DFQATT and CDR2 SNEGSKA (reference sequence). The CDR3 spells CSARSMLAGALSGGELFF. CDR3 coding DNA: TGCAGTGCTAGATCGATGTTAGCGGGGGCCCTTTCAGGAGGGGAGCTGTTTTTT.

This clonotype was counted ten times or more. The chain employs TRBV6-6 and TRBJ2-1; possibly TRBD1 or TRBD2 for D (5 bases each). The ends were cut back, 6 bases at V and 8 bases at J, with 11 bases in the middle. This CDR3 contains 12 residues. Germline V gene sequence: CDR1 MNHNY, CDR2 SVGAGI (reference sequence). CDR3: CASSFVGDEQFF. The CDR3 coding sequence is TGTGCCAGCAGCTTCGTGGGGGATGAGCAGTTCTTC.

Many counts were recorded for this clonotype. This chain uses TRBV5-1 with TRBJ1-5; D possibly corresponds to TRBD1 (6 bases). Germline V gene data show CDR1 as SGHRS and CDR2 as YFSETQ. The CDR3 sequence is 12 residues long. V lost 7 bases to trimming and J lost 5 bases, with 10 bases between them. The CDR3 sequence: CASAGVDQPQHF. CDR3 nucleotide sequence: TGCGCCAGCGCAGGGGTCGATCAGCCCCAGCATTTT.

The rearrangement joins TRBV10-2 to TRBJ1-2, with 8 nucleotides matching TRBD1. The CDR3 extends over 15 amino acids. V was pared by 7 bases and J by 5 bases, with 12 bases of the junction left unmatched. CDR1 WSHSY and CDR2 SAAADI come from the germline V gene. Here the CDR3 reads CASTMTGAKTYGYTF. CDR3 in DNA: TGCGCCAGCACCATGACAGGGGCTAAGACATATGGCTACACCTTC.

V and J are TRBV5-4 and TRBJ1-1, with D perhaps TRBD1 (5 bases). Looked up from germline, CDR1 is SGHNT and CDR2 is YYREEE (reference sequence). This CDR3 has 16 residues. V was pared by 0 bases and J by 4 bases, with 16 bases between. The CDR3 region is CASSLGGRGSGTEAFF. The CDR3 DNA reads TGTGCCAGCAGCTTGGGGGGGAGAGGGTCGGGCACTGAAGCTTTCTTT.

The chain carries TRBV5-6 and TRBJ2-5; no definite D call. This CDR3 is 13 amino acids long. Per germline, CDR1 SGHDT and CDR2 YYEEEE. Trimming took 2 bases from V and 5 from J, leaving 10 bases between them. CDR3 DNA: TGTGCCAGCAGCTTCGGGTCGATGGAGACCCAGTACTTC. Residues: CASSFGSMETQYF.

This clonotype was found a few times. The chain joins TRBV20-1 to TRBJ2-7; 7 positions agree with TRBD1. The V gene end was trimmed by 6 bases and the J gene end by 3 bases; junction bases not matched to a gene: 5. The CDR3 loop spans 12 amino acids. The germline V gene has CDR1 DFQATT and CDR2 SNEGSKA (reference sequence). Here the CDR3 DNA reads TGCAGTGCGACGGGACAGAGCTACGAGCAGTACTTC. Protein: CSATGQSYEQYF.

This clonotype was counted between two and nine times. The rearrangement joins TRBV2 to TRBJ2-2; 7 nucleotides align to TRBD2. Per the germline V gene, CDR1 is SNHLY and CDR2 is FYNNEI. Trimming cost V 11 bases and J 4 bases; bases outside gene matches: 13. The CDR3 totals 15 residues. CDR3 in DNA: TGTGCCGGGGCGGTCCGCGGGGGAGTCACCGGGGAGCTGTTTTTT. Translated: CAGAVRGGVTGELFF.